The 22 T cell receptor beta chains given below trace back to one sample, sequenced in a study of T cell responses to AZD1222 COVID-19 vaccine. Sequencing was performed with immunoSEQ multiplex PCR; in TCRdb, only in-frame clones are kept and a portion is missing. The sample lists 140,000 or so clones; around nine tenths were seen once. The sample here was peripheral blood, taken on day 0 of AZD1222 vaccination. The receptors were sampled from an adult in good health.

The V gene is TRBV24-1, the J gene TRBJ1-5; D gene uncertain. Trimming removed 0 bases at V and 4 bases at J, with 9 bases between. Germline lookup yields CDR1 KGHDR and CDR2 SFDVKD. The CDR3 has 15 amino acids. The CDR3 sequence is CATSDLRVLNQPQHF. In DNA, the CDR3 is TGTGCCACCAGTGATTTGCGGGTCCTAAATCAGCCCCAGCATTTT.

The chain links TRBV11-2 to TRBJ2-1, with 7 bases matching TRBD2. The V gene's germline CDR1 is SGHAT and CDR2 FQNNGV. The CDR3 sequence is 18 residues long. V lost 1 base to trimming and J lost 3 bases; unmatched junction nucleotides: 12. CDR3 nucleotide sequence: TGTGCCAGCAGCTTAGGCACACCTTGGGTAGCGGGCTACAATGAGCAGTTCTTC. It codes for CASSLGTPWVAGYNEQFF.

V is TRBV11-2 and J is TRBJ1-1, with 9 bases aligning to TRBD1. V shed 6 bases and J 6 bases; nucleotides not matched to a gene: 8. CDR1 and CDR2 (germline): SGHAT, FQNNGV. CDR3 size: 14 residues. Here the CDR3 DNA reads TGTGCCAGCAGTCGTGACAGGGGGAGAGCTGAAGCTTTCTTT. This sequence encodes CASSRDRGRAEAFF.

This sequence joins TRBV14 and TRBJ2-3; 9 positions agree with TRBD2. Germline loops: CDR1 SGHDN, CDR2 FVKESK. The CDR3 covers 19 residues. The V segment lost 3 bases and the J segment 4 bases; nucleotides outside the gene matches: 17. The CDR3 is CASSHTWREGLYRADTQYF. CDR3 DNA: TGTGCCAGCAGCCACACTTGGCGGGAGGGCCTTTACCGAGCAGATACGCAGTATTTT.

This sequence joins TRBV6-6 and TRBJ2-7, with D perhaps matching TRBD2 (6 bases). Trimming removed 5 bases at V and 2 bases at J, with 19 bases between. Per the germline V gene, CDR1 is MNHNY and CDR2 is SVGAGI (reference sequence). There are 16 residues in the CDR3. CDR3 nucleotides: TGTGCCAGCAGTCCCCCCCCTCGGGGGAGACCCTACGAGCAGTACTTC. It yields the protein CASSPPPRGRPYEQYF.

The rearrangement uses TRBV12-3 or TRBV12-4 and TRBJ1-2, with D uncertain. V lost 6 bases and J lost 1, with 9 bases in between. This CDR3 is built from 13 residues. The CDR3 sequence is CASSRGLNYGYTF. The CDR3, as DNA: TGTGCCAGCAGCCGCGGCCTTAACTATGGCTACACCTTC.

The chain joins TRBV5-1 to TRBJ2-5; the D is unclear. This CDR3 has 13 amino acids. Deletions cut 0 bases from V and 8 bases from J, with 11 bases between. Per germline, CDR1 SGHRS and CDR2 YFSETQ. The CDR3 DNA reads TGCGCCAGCAGCTTGGGGCAGAGTCTTACCCAGTACTTC. Its translation is CASSLGQSLTQYF.

The V call is TRBV5-1, the J call TRBJ1-2, with D unresolved. There are 12 residues in the CDR3. From germline, CDR1 is SGHRS and CDR2 YFSETQ. The V gene lost 4 bases and the J gene lost 3 bases, with 7 bases spanning the gap. CDR3 nucleotides: TGCGCCAGCAGCAGGCAGGACTATGGCTACACCTTC. Its protein is CASSRQDYGYTF.

This rearrangement joins TRBV19 to TRBJ2-7; the match to TRBD2 covers 10 bases. V was pared by 5 bases and J by 2 bases, with 6 bases of the junction left unmatched. The CDR3 runs to 15 residues. Germline-derived CDR1 and CDR2 are LNHDA and SQIVND (reference sequence). The CDR3 sequence: CASSPRSGGPYEQYF. In nucleotides, the CDR3 is TGTGCCAGTAGTCCCCGTAGCGGGGGGCCCTACGAGCAGTACTTC. The variable domain in full, completed from reference TRBV19 and TRBJ2-7, reads DGGITQSPKYLFRKEGQNVTLSCEQNLNHDAMYWYRQDPGQGLRLIYYSQIVNDFQKGDIAEGYSVSREKKESFPLTVTSAQKNPTAFYLCASSPRSGGPYEQYFGPGTRLTVT.

The genes are TRBV12-3 or TRBV12-4 and TRBJ1-2; D call uncertain. V was shortened by 4 bases and J by 4 bases, with 7 bases between the two germline ends. The length of the CDR3 is 12 residues. CDR3 bases: TGTGCCAGCAGTTGGACTAGCTATGGCTACACCTTC. It yields the protein CASSWTSYGYTF.

V is TRBV7-3 and J is TRBJ2-7; 9 nucleotides line up with TRBD1. Germline CDR1 SGHTA, CDR2 FQGTGA. This CDR3 contains 15 residues. The V and J ends lost 0 bases and 2 bases, in that order; junction bases with no gene match: 2. Written as DNA, the CDR3 is TGTGCCAGCAGCTTAACCGGACAGGGGACCTACGAGCAGTACTTC. Translated, it gives CASSLTGQGTYEQYF.

This sequence joins TRBV11-2 and TRBJ1-2, with D hard to call. CDR1 and CDR2 from the germline V gene are SGHAT and FQNNGV. With 3 bases removed from V and 1 base from J, the gap between germline ends came to 9 bases. This CDR3 contains 14 residues. DNA of the CDR3: TGTGCCAGCAGCTTCGAGCGGGGTAACTATGGCTACACCTTC. This codes for CASSFERGNYGYTF.

The rearrangement links TRBV10-2 to TRBJ1-1, with 8 bases identical to TRBD1. This CDR3 region has 15 residues. V shed 8 bases and J 1 base; nucleotides not matched to a gene: 9. The germline gives CDR1 WSHSY, CDR2 SAAADI. CDR3 bases: TGCGCCAGCGGGAGACAGGGGATTGGGAACACTGAAGCTTTCTTT. Its protein is CASGRQGIGNTEAFF.

V is TRBV18 and J is TRBJ1-2, with 9 bases aligning to TRBD1. V was clipped by 3 bases and J by 4 bases; unmatched bases: 9. CDR3 size: 16 residues. Germline CDR1 is KGHSH and CDR2 is LQKENI. CDR3 sequence reads: CASSPFTGGKGYGYTF. The CDR3 coding sequence is TGTGCCAGCTCACCGTTCACAGGGGGCAAGGGCTATGGCTACACCTTC.

The CDR3 sequence is CASSSPGTSEAFF. Written as DNA, the CDR3 is TGTGCCAGCAGCTCTCCCGGGACATCTGAAGCTTTCTTT. The J gene is TRBJ1-1, the V gene TRBV6-5; a possible D gene is TRBD1 (6 bases). Germline V CDR1 and CDR2: MNHEY, SVGAGI. V gave up 6 bases and J gave up 6 bases, with 14 bases separating them. The CDR3 loop spans 13 amino acids.

The chain employs TRBV7-8 and TRBJ2-5; 7 bases agree with TRBD2. The germline V gene has CDR1 SGHVS and CDR2 FQNEAQ. This CDR3 comprises 15 residues. The V gene end was trimmed by 3 bases and the J gene end by 2 bases; junction bases not matched to a gene: 6. CDR3 DNA: TGTGCCAGCAGCTTTCTTGGGGAGGGGCAAGAGACCCAGTACTTC. Its translation: CASSFLGEGQETQYF.

V is TRBV11-3 and J is TRBJ2-1, with 7 bases matching TRBD1. CDR3 length equals 15 residues. V dropped 0 bases and J dropped 5; count of bases not matched to a gene: 4. Per germline, CDR1 SGHNT and CDR2 YENEEA. The chain's CDR3 is CASSLDGQAHNEQFF. The CDR3 nucleotides are TGTGCCAGCAGCTTAGACGGACAGGCACACAATGAGCAGTTCTTC.

The V and J genes are TRBV28 and TRBJ1-6; TRBD1 matches 8 bases. Germline CDR1 MDHEN, CDR2 SYDVKM. The CDR3 extends over 15 amino acids. The V segment lost 5 bases and the J segment 9 bases; nucleotides outside the gene matches: 9. CDR3 sequence (DNA): TGTGCCAGCAGTCCCCTCGACAGGGGAACTTCACCCCTCCACTTT. Protein product: CASSPLDRGTSPLHF.

V is TRBV18 and J is TRBJ1-2, with 9 bases aligning to TRBD1. The CDR3 runs to 13 residues. Looked up from germline, CDR1 is KGHSH and CDR2 is LQKENI. V trimming: 8 bases; J trimming: 6 bases; junction bases outside the gene matches: 7. In DNA form, the CDR3 reads TGTGCCAGCACGCCACAGGGGGCCAATGGCTACACCTTC. It codes for CASTPQGANGYTF.

The chain links TRBV11-3 to TRBJ2-1; 8 nucleotides line up with TRBD2. CDR1 and CDR2 (germline): SGHNT, YENEEA. J gave up 3 bases and V 5 bases, and 6 bases lay outside the gene matches. This CDR3 is 15 amino acids long. DNA for the CDR3: TGTGCCAGCAGCCCGAGCGGGGGACTCTACAATGAGCAGTTCTTC. Translating gives CASSPSGGLYNEQFF.

This chain links TRBV27 with TRBJ2-1, with 12 bases that match TRBD2. The trim removed 6 bases at V and 7 bases at J, leaving 7 bases unmatched. CDR3 size: 15 residues. Germline V lookup: CDR1 MNHEY, CDR2 SMNVEV (reference sequence). CDR3 protein: CASSRPTSGRNEQFF. The CDR3 DNA is TGTGCCAGCAGCAGGCCCACTAGCGGGAGGAATGAGCAGTTCTTC.

V is TRBV5-1 and J is TRBJ2-7; unclear D gene. Deletions cut 0 bases from V and 5 bases from J, with 15 bases between. This CDR3 is 15 amino acids long. Germline-derived CDR1 and CDR2 are SGHRS and YFSETQ. Here the CDR3 reads CASSLGLHEVHEQYF. CDR3 nucleotides: TGCGCCAGCAGCTTGGGACTCCATGAAGTCCACGAGCAGTACTTC.